Shown below are 20 T cell receptor beta chains from a single sample sequenced in a study of CD8+ T cells in alopecia areata. Treatment of the sample: oral pan-JAK inhibitor, 5-10 mg twice daily. Extracted RNA was reverse transcribed into cDNA, the sequencing template. Sequencing was performed with immunoSEQ multiplex PCR; in TCRdb, only in-frame clones are kept and a portion is missing. This table has about 210,000 clones, around two fifths appearing once. The specimen comprised CD4+ T cells sorted from blood, sampled at approximately week 36, from a patient treated with tofacitinib. The receptor set was obtained from a human donor with alopecia areata.

The rearrangement uses TRBV15 and TRBJ2-3; 7 bases are a match to TRBD2. This CDR3 region has 15 residues. Trimming removed 1 base from V and 4 bases from J; junction bases left unmatched: 5. The V gene's germline CDR1 is LNHNV and CDR2 YYDKDF (reference sequence). The CDR3 sequence: CATSRASAGADTQYF. CDR3 DNA: TGTGCCACCAGCAGAGCGTCGGCGGGAGCAGATACGCAGTATTTT. The complete variable domain, with remaining parts taken from reference TRBV15 and TRBJ2-3, reads DAMVIQNPRYQVTQFGKPVTLSCSQTLNHNVMYWYQQKSSQAPKLLFHYYDKDFNNEADTPDNFQSRRPNTSFCFLDIRSPGLGDTAMYLCATSRASAGADTQYFGPGTRLTVL.

The V and J genes are TRBV10-3 and TRBJ2-3, with TRBD1 matching 9 bases. V was clipped by 3 bases and J by 4 bases; unmatched bases: 5. CDR3 length: 15 residues. Germline CDR1 and CDR2: ENHRY and SYGVKD. The DNA for the CDR3 is TGTGCCATCAGTGATAGGGACAGGGCGCCAGATACGCAGTATTTT. Translating it yields CAISDRDRAPDTQYF.

J is TRBJ2-1 and V is TRBV6-5, with a weak D call TRBD2 (6 bases). V was clipped by 1 base and J by 7 bases, with 17 bases between them. Germline lookup yields CDR1 MNHEY and CDR2 SVGAGI. The CDR3 sequence is 16 residues long. For the CDR3, the DNA is TGTGCCAGCAGTTACTATGGGGGAGGCCCCGGAAATGAGCAGTTCTTC. The encoded protein is CASSYYGGGPGNEQFF.

This clone was seen more than once but under ten times. The chain links TRBV28 to TRBJ2-1; 12 bases are shared with TRBD2. CDR1 is MDHEN, CDR2 SYDVKM, per germline. V lost 2 bases to trimming and J lost 4 bases; unmatched junction nucleotides: 3. This CDR3 spans 16 amino acids. CDR3 sequence reads: CASSLPLAGGYNEQFF. DNA of the CDR3: TGTGCCAGCAGTTTACCCCTAGCGGGAGGGTACAATGAGCAGTTCTTC.

In its sample, this clone was seen a few times. The chain employs TRBV19 and TRBJ2-3; D is tentatively TRBD1 or TRBD2 (6 bases each). Trimming stripped 2 bases from V and 4 bases from J, with 13 bases between. There are 15 residues in the CDR3. Per the germline V gene, CDR1 is LNHDA and CDR2 is SQIVND (reference sequence). CDR3 region: CASSIPGAGADTQYF. Here the CDR3 DNA reads TGTGCCAGTAGTATACCGGGGGCTGGCGCAGATACGCAGTATTTT.

Only a few counts were recorded for this clone. The chain joins TRBV6-5 to TRBJ2-3; D possibly uses TRBD1 or TRBD2 (5 bases each). There are 13 residues in the CDR3. Germline V gene sequence: CDR1 MNHEY, CDR2 SVGAGI. Deletions cut 6 bases from V and 5 bases from J, with 12 bases between. CDR3 residues: CASRSGAVDTQYF. CDR3 bases: TGTGCCAGCAGGTCCGGGGCCGTAGATACGCAGTATTTT.

This chain connects TRBV30 to TRBJ1-1; a possible D gene is TRBD1 (5 bases). CDR3 length: 12 amino acids. Trimming removed 1 base at V and 8 bases at J, with 11 bases between. Germline V gene data show CDR1 as GTSNPN and CDR2 as SVGIG (reference sequence). In DNA, the CDR3 is TGTGCCTGGAGTGAACGGGGGAGAGAAGCTTTCTTT. This encodes CAWSERGREAFF.

This clone has a handful of counts. The CDR3 nucleotides read TGTGCCAGCAGTTTGGGGCAGGGCAGATCCGAGCAGTACTTC. Its translation: CASSLGQGRSEQYF. The genes are TRBV27 and TRBJ2-7; D might be TRBD1 (5 bases). Trimming removed 3 bases from V and 6 bases from J, with 15 bases in between. The V gene's germline CDR1 is MNHEY and CDR2 SMNVEV (reference sequence). The CDR3 totals 14 residues.

This clone was found a few times. The chain employs TRBV9 and TRBJ2-5, with D uncertain. Trimming shortened V by 0 bases and J by 5 bases, and 14 bases separated the two germline ends. The germline CDR1 and CDR2 sequences are SGDLS and YYNGEE. The CDR3 sequence is 15 residues long. In DNA, the CDR3 is TGTGCCAGCAGCGTAGGGCAGCCCCCAAGGGAGACCCAGTACTTC. It codes for CASSVGQPPRETQYF.

This chain uses TRBV5-1 with TRBJ2-2; the D gene is possibly TRBD2 (5 bases). V lost 0 bases and J 7 bases, leaving 10 bases between the germline ends. The CDR3 has 14 residues. The germline gives CDR1 SGHRS, CDR2 YFSETQ. CDR3 DNA sequence: TGCGCCAGCAGCTTGGTCGTAGGGAGCGGGGAGCTGTTTTTT. Residues: CASSLVVGSGELFF.

The chain couples TRBV7-9 to TRBJ2-4; the D call may be TRBD1 or TRBD2 (5 bases each). This CDR3 is built from 15 residues. The germline V and J ends were trimmed by 5 bases and 0 bases, with 11 bases remaining between them. Germline CDR1 SEHNR, CDR2 FQNEAQ (reference sequence). CDR3 loop: CASSPDGGAKNIQYF. CDR3 DNA sequence: TGTGCCAGCAGCCCCGATGGGGGAGCCAAAAACATTCAGTACTTC. Complete variable domain (other parts from reference TRBV7-9 and TRBJ2-4): DTGVSQNPRHKITKRGQNVTFRCDPISEHNRLYWYRQTLGQGPEFLTYFQNEAQLEKSRLLSDRFSAERPKGSFSTLEIQRTEQGDSAMYLCASSPDGGAKNIQYFGAGTRLSVL.

This chain joins TRBV9 and TRBJ1-4, with D uncertain. Trimming left V 0 bases short and J 8 bases short, with 14 bases between. CDR1 SGDLS and CDR2 YYNGEE come from the germline V gene. This CDR3 spans 15 amino acids. The CDR3 bases are TGTGCCAGCAGCGTAGCTCCCGGGATCGGAGAAAAACTGTTTTTT. It translates to CASSVAPGIGEKLFF. The variable domain in full, with the rest retrieved from reference TRBV9 and TRBJ1-4, is DSGVTQTPKHLITATGQRVTLRCSPRSGDLSVYWYQQSLDQGLQFLIQYYNGEERAKGNILERFSAQQFPDLHSELNLSSLELGDSALYFCASSVAPGIGEKLFFGSGTQLSVL.

The chain has TRBV10-3 and TRBJ1-5; D ambiguous. This CDR3 region has 13 residues. Germline assignment: CDR1 ENHRY and CDR2 SYGVKD. The CDR3 DNA is TGTGCGGGGAGCGCCTCCCCTCGGCAGCCCCAGCATTTT. This translates into CAGSASPRQPQHF.

V is TRBV7-2 and J is TRBJ2-7, with TRBD2 matching over 14 bases. The CDR3 totals 14 residues. The J segment lost 6 bases and the V segment lost 5 bases, leaving 3 bases of the junction unmatched. Germline values: CDR1 SGHTA, CDR2 FQGNSA. The CDR3 loop is CASSLGTSGSEQYF. DNA for the CDR3: TGTGCCAGCAGCCTCGGGACTAGCGGGAGCGAGCAGTACTTC.

This chain links TRBV9 with TRBJ2-1; 8 bases are shared with TRBD1. CDR1 SGDLS and CDR2 YYNGEE come from the germline V gene. The CDR3 loop spans 15 amino acids. V trimming: 0 bases; J trimming: 9 bases; junction bases outside the gene matches: 8. The chain's CDR3 is CASSVVQGAMGEQFF. The DNA for the CDR3 is TGTGCCAGCAGCGTAGTCCAGGGGGCCATGGGTGAGCAGTTCTTC. Combining the CDR3 with reference TRBV9 and TRBJ2-1 gives the whole variable domain DSGVTQTPKHLITATGQRVTLRCSPRSGDLSVYWYQQSLDQGLQFLIQYYNGEERAKGNILERFSAQQFPDLHSELNLSSLELGDSALYFCASSVVQGAMGEQFFGPGTRLTVL.

This clone turned up a few times. The rearrangement uses TRBV4-2 and TRBJ1-1; maybe TRBD1 (5 bases). This CDR3 has 13 residues. Trimming stripped 0 bases from V and 10 bases from J, with 12 bases between. Germline V gene lookup returns CDR1 LGHNA and CDR2 YNFKEQ. The chain's CDR3 is CASSQDTRTTAFF. For the CDR3, the DNA is TGTGCCAGCAGCCAAGATACCCGGACAACAGCTTTCTTT.

This clone showed up just a few times. The chain couples TRBV28 to TRBJ1-2; a possible D gene is TRBD1 (6 bases). There are 15 residues in the CDR3. V lost 3 bases, J lost 4 bases, and 15 bases lay in between. Germline V gives CDR1 MDHEN, CDR2 SYDVKM. CDR3 amino acids: CASSFVIGGSYGYTF. In DNA form, the CDR3 reads TGTGCCAGCAGTTTTGTCATAGGGGGTTCCTATGGCTACACCTTC.

The gene calls are TRBV11-2 and TRBJ2-5; D unresolved. CDR3 length equals 9 residues. Germline loops: CDR1 SGHAT, CDR2 FQNNGV. V shed 6 bases and J shed 13 bases, with 9 bases lying between them. DNA of the CDR3: TGTGCCAGCAGACCGGGTCGGTACTTC. Translation: CASRPGRYF.

The CDR3 is CASSLGLVGETQYF. CDR3 DNA: TGTGCCAGCAGTTTAGGGCTAGTCGGCGAGACCCAGTACTTC. This chain uses TRBV28 with TRBJ2-5; D gene uncertain. This CDR3 has 14 amino acids. Germline V gene data show CDR1 as MDHEN and CDR2 as SYDVKM. V dropped 2 bases and J dropped 5 bases, with 12 bases sitting between them.

This clone was counted at least ten times. The chain employs TRBV11-1 and TRBJ2-4; possible D gene TRBD2, 6 bases. Germline V lookup: CDR1 SGHAT, CDR2 FQDESV (reference sequence). The length of the CDR3 is 15 residues. V lost 5 bases and J 9 bases, leaving 20 bases between the germline ends. CDR3 coding DNA: TGTGCCAGCAGCCCCATTGGGACTGTGGACGCCATTCAGTACTTC. Translating gives CASSPIGTVDAIQYF.